This T cell receptor beta chain was obtained from a study of identifying expanded T cells in peripheral blood. CDR3 length: 13 amino acids. CDR1 SGHDN and CDR2 FVKESK come from the germline V gene. Trimming took off 0 bases at V and 7 bases at J, with 9 bases between the two ends. Collection occurred without any documented infections or immune events in donors. The assay was immunoSEQ multiplex PCR, and TCRdb's table has in-frame clones only and misses some. The sample records around 85,000 clones, 88% being singletons. The sequence was collected from a person between 18 and 75 years old in good health. The chain is built from TRBV14 and TRBJ1-2, with unresolved D. Sequenced material: blood. The CDR3 coding sequence is TGTGCCAGCAGCCAAGATCGGCAGGTTGGCTACACCTTC. Its translation: CASSQDRQVGYTF.